The rows below give T cell receptor beta chains drawn from one sample of a study of Ad26.COV2.S vaccination and SARS-CoV-2 variants. Some clones are missing from TCRdb's copy, which holds only in-frame ones; the method was immunoSEQ multiplex PCR. This table has over 130,000 clones, 86% appearing once. This sample comprised peripheral blood, obtained after recovery from COVID-19. These receptor sequences come from a human donor who had recovered from COVID-19. CDR3s leave out the opening cysteine and the closing phenylalanine or tryptophan.

J,V,CDR3
TRBJ1-6,TRBV2,ASSPGENSPLH
TRBJ2-2,TRBV6-2/TRBV6-3,ASSSGGATGELF
TRBJ1-4,TRBV2,ASSDRAGEKLF
TRBJ2-5,TRBV9,ASSKAGTRGRETQY
TRBJ2-3,TRBV7-9,ASSLSAGLADSTDTQY
TRBJ1-3,TRBV5-1,ASSLLGRGRSSSGNTIY
TRBJ1-3,TRBV28,ASSETGGSGNTIY
TRBJ2-2,TRBV5-1,ASTSGGATGELF
TRBJ2-5,TRBV2,ASSVVGGERETQY
TRBJ1-5,TRBV28,ASSLSDYSNQPQH
TRBJ1-1,TRBV6-1,ASSEDSHTEAF
TRBJ2-5,TRBV3-1/TRBV3-2,ASSRQGVQETQY
TRBJ2-3,TRBV7-2,ASSSTPVGTTDTQY
TRBJ2-5,TRBV11-3,ASSPDRGRDQETQY
TRBJ2-1,TRBV28,ASRLSLYNEQF
TRBJ1-5,TRBV6-1,ASSEEPAGNQPQH
TRBJ2-7,TRBV11-2,ASSSLSEGLYEQY
TRBJ1-4,TRBV12-3/TRBV12-4,ASSWGGPLF
TRBJ2-1,TRBV11-2,ASSRIRGSYNEQF
TRBJ1-1,TRBV10-3,AIRETGVDTEAF
TRBJ1-4,TRBV30,AWSTPGTAEKLF
TRBJ1-1,TRBV6-2/TRBV6-3,ASSYERDRAEAF
TRBJ2-1,TRBV29-1,SVVGDRGRNEQF
TRBJ2-1,TRBV7-6,ASSLRQGTSNANEQF
TRBJ2-5,TRBV25-1,ASSVKGKVDGEQETQY
TRBJ1-5,TRBV7-8,ASSLSRQQTSNQPQH
TRBJ2-2,TRBV28,ASTWATGELF
TRBJ1-5,TRBV7-8,ASSPGQKYSNQPQH
TRBJ1-4,TRBV4-1,ASTRGTGTGANEKLF
TRBJ2-7,TRBV7-9,ASSPDDRGPYEQY
TRBJ2-1,TRBV28,ASSPGGLGNEQF
TRBJ2-5,TRBV6-2/TRBV6-3,ASSSGLAGEETQY
TRBJ2-7,TRBV7-2,ASSPPRRGAAYEQY
TRBJ1-1,TRBV7-9,ASRGNRAEAF
TRBJ1-2,TRBV28,ASSTGSFSYGYT
TRBJ2-3,TRBV2,ASSDMRASTDTQY
TRBJ1-2,TRBV16,ASSQQTGPNYGYT
TRBJ2-2,TRBV27,ASKNRVDSGELF
TRBJ1-4,TRBV7-2,ASSPIGNGEEKLF
TRBJ2-3,TRBV29-1,SVKRTGGTDTQY
TRBJ2-3,TRBV30,AWTRRVTDTQY
TRBJ2-1,TRBV7-9,ASSDLNVVTNEQF
TRBJ2-1,TRBV19,ASRRGQGRYGEQF
TRBJ2-5,TRBV7-2,ASSLGGRGETQY
TRBJ2-3,TRBV2,ASSGDSASWGNTQY
TRBJ1-4,TRBV7-9,ASSYRQSATNEKLF
TRBJ2-3,TRBV28,ASSLTRLGGGAADTQY
TRBJ2-7,TRBV7-2,ASSLRSYEQY
TRBJ1-1,TRBV7-9,ASSIDRDTEAF
TRBJ1-5,TRBV10-3,AINGAWNQPQH
TRBJ1-6,TRBV13,ATQRGASYNSPLH
TRBJ2-5,TRBV6-5,ASSYSTGSLTQY
TRBJ2-6,TRBV7-9,ASSLWGSGANVLT
TRBJ2-1,TRBV7-2,ASSPPGRQYNEQF
TRBJ1-5,TRBV7-9,ASSLVEEPQH
TRBJ2-1,TRBV10-3,AISGGQGLEDNEQF
TRBJ1-1,TRBV6-5,ASSYGVGGQAF
TRBJ1-2,TRBV28,ASTITQGYGYT
TRBJ1-1,TRBV5-1,ASSPGGTEAF